The 16 T cell receptor beta chains presented below share a single source sample, sequenced in a study of synovial regulatory T cells in juvenile arthritis. Only in-frame clones appear in the TCRdb table, and some are missing; sequencing was by immunoSEQ multiplex PCR. This sample's clone table lists 7,500 to 10,000 clones. The source material was Treg cells from blood. Indicated subset: remaining (HLA-DR-negative) circulating blood Treg cells. The receptors were gathered from a donor aged 2-35 years with juvenile idiopathic arthritis.

The chain links TRBV19 to TRBJ1-2; TCRdb reports TRBD1, a call that lacks DNA to check it against. Germline V gene data show CDR1 as LNHDA and CDR2 as SQIVND (reference sequence). The CDR3 spans 14 residues. No DNA has been recorded. CDR3 region: CASSGWTGRYGYTF. Complete variable domain (other parts from reference TRBV19 and TRBJ1-2): DGGITQSPKYLFRKEGQNVTLSCEQNLNHDAMYWYRQDPGQGLRLIYYSQIVNDFQKGDIAEGYSVSREKKESFPLTVTSAQKNPTAFYLCASSGWTGRYGYTFGSGTRLTVV.

The chain has TRBV11-2 and TRBJ2-5. The germline V gene encodes CDR1 SGHAT and CDR2 FQNNGV. This CDR3 has 14 amino acids. A DNA sequence was not provided. Here the CDR3 reads CASSVRDGKETQYF. Variable domain in full (rest from reference TRBV11-2 and TRBJ2-5): EAGVAQSPRYKIIEKRQSVAFWCNPISGHATLYWYQQILGQGPKLLIQFQNNGVVDDSQLPKDRFSAERLKGVDSTLKIQPAKLEDSAVYLCASSVRDGKETQYFGPGTRLLVL.

The rearrangement links TRBV2 to TRBJ1-2; TCRdb's D call of TRBD1 is untestable without DNA. The germline V gene encodes CDR1 SNHLY and CDR2 FYNNEI. The CDR3 runs 13 residues. No DNA sequence is on record. The CDR3: CASRTGTGRGYTF.

The chain recombines TRBV5-6 with TRBJ1-1; TCRdb proposes TRBD1, but this gene call is untestable without DNA. Germline V CDR1 and CDR2: SGHDT, YYEEEE. The CDR3 has 15 amino acids. No DNA sequence is on record. CDR3 loop: CASSNIDRAVIRAFF.

The chain uses TRBV18 and TRBJ2-6. Germline assignment: CDR1 KGHSH and CDR2 LQKENI. This CDR3 contains 17 residues. No DNA accompanies this entry. The CDR3: CASSPVGGQAGANVLTF.

The J gene is TRBJ2-3, the V gene TRBV4-1; lacking DNA, the TRBD1 call made by TCRdb goes unchecked. Germline CDR1 and CDR2: MGHRA and YSYEKL. This CDR3 contains 14 residues. DNA is not on record. The chain's CDR3 is CASSQGLSTDTQYF.

This rearrangement joins TRBV5-1 to TRBJ2-1; TCRdb returns TRBD2, unconfirmable since there is no DNA. The CDR3 is made up of 16 amino acids. No coding sequence is recorded. Germline assignment: CDR1 SGHRS and CDR2 YFSETQ. This chain's CDR3 is CASNPGRGLSYNEQFF.

Here the CDR3 reads CASSRDRGSYEQYF. The chain recombines TRBV18 with TRBJ2-7; TCRdb lists TRBD1, though no DNA is available to test this call. Germline CDR1 reads KGHSH; CDR2 reads LQKENI. The CDR3 is 14 amino acids. No DNA has been recorded.

The chain combines TRBV6-1 with TRBJ2-2; the TRBD1 assignment by TCRdb is unverifiable without DNA. From germline, CDR1 is MNHNS and CDR2 SASEGT. The CDR3 runs 16 residues. No nucleotide data were recorded. Here the CDR3 reads CASSEGQGAFSGELFF.

The chain carries TRBV11-2 and TRBJ2-1; there is no DNA to check the TCRdb D call of TRBD2. CDR1 is SGHAT, CDR2 FQNNGV, per germline. This CDR3 has 17 residues. The DNA is not on file. The CDR3 reads CASSLEASPSSYNEQFF.

V usage is TRBV12-5 and J usage is TRBJ2-7; as DNA is missing, the TRBD1 call by TCRdb cannot be tested. Germline V gene data show CDR1 as LGHNT and CDR2 as FRNRAP. The CDR3 is 13 residues long. No DNA is recorded. The CDR3 sequence: CASGQGPPYEQYF.

The V and J genes are TRBV6-1 and TRBJ1-2; the TCRdb call, TRBD1, lacks DNA for checking. CDR3 length: 12 amino acids. This entry has no DNA. From germline, CDR1 is MNHNS and CDR2 SASEGT. The CDR3 region is CASTPGIYGYTF.

This chain uses TRBV10-3 with TRBJ1-5. Looked up from germline, CDR1 is ENHRY and CDR2 is SYGVKD. The CDR3 is 14 amino acids. No coding sequence is recorded. The chain's CDR3 is CAISEGYSNQPQHF.

The V gene is TRBV7-8, the J gene TRBJ1-6; the D call from TCRdb, TRBD1, cannot be confirmed without DNA. The germline V gene encodes CDR1 SGHVS and CDR2 FQNEAQ. This CDR3 has 17 residues. A DNA sequence was not provided. The CDR3 is CASSLAPRQVKNSPLHF. The variable domain in full, completed from reference TRBV7-8 and TRBJ1-6, reads GAGVSQSPRYKVAKRGQDVALRCDPISGHVSLFWYQQALGQGPEFLTYFQNEAQLDKSGLPSDRFFAERPEGSVSTLKIQRTQQEDSAVYLCASSLAPRQVKNSPLHFGNGTRLTVT.

V and J are TRBV7-8 and TRBJ2-2; the TRBD2 assignment by TCRdb is unverifiable without DNA. The CDR3 consists of 17 residues. Nucleotide data are not available. The germline V gene has CDR1 SGHVS and CDR2 FQNEAQ. The CDR3 sequence is CASSLEGLADYTGELFF.

The V and J genes are TRBV18 and TRBJ1-5. The CDR3 covers 14 residues. Only the protein is available. Germline CDR1 reads KGHSH; CDR2 reads LQKENI. CDR3 loop: CASSSVGSNQPQHF.